The 23 T cell receptor beta chains listed next were all sequenced from one sample in a study of cytomegalovirus exposure and HLA in healthy donors. PCR involved 60 Vbeta and 13 Jbeta primers. Clones were read by immunoSEQ multiplex PCR, and TCRdb kept only the in-frame ones, dropping some. The sample has about 130,000 clones, 65% to 80% seen once; the top ten hold 6.5%. The sequenced sample was PBMCs. The source is a middle-aged man in good health and CMV-seropositive.

This clone was counted between two and nine times. The genes are TRBV7-3 and TRBJ2-3; 14 bases map to TRBD2. The trim removed 6 bases at V and 4 bases at J, leaving 6 bases unmatched. CDR3 length equals 16 residues. The germline gives CDR1 SGHTA, CDR2 FQGTGA. The CDR3 DNA follows: TGTGCCAGCAGGTCCGGGACTAGCGGGAGAGCAGATACGCAGTATTTT. Amino acid sequence: CASRSGTSGRADTQYF. The entire variable domain, with the rest obtained from reference TRBV7-3 and TRBJ2-3, is as follows: GAGVSQTPSNKVTEKGKYVELRCDPISGHTALYWYRQSLGQGPEFLIYFQGTGAADDSGLPNDRFFAVRPEGSVSTLKIQRTERGDSAVYLCASRSGTSGRADTQYFGPGTRLTVL.

The chain couples TRBV5-6 to TRBJ2-1, with D perhaps matching TRBD1 (6 bases). Germline lookup yields CDR1 SGHDT and CDR2 YYEEEE. The ends were cut back, 0 bases at V and 3 bases at J, with 10 bases in the middle. CDR3 size: 15 residues. CDR3 in amino acids: CASSLGTANYNEQFF. The DNA of the CDR3 is TGTGCCAGCAGCTTGGGGACAGCTAACTACAATGAGCAGTTCTTC.

Turning to this clone: The sample carries other DNA sequences with the same CDR3. The CDR3 region is CASSQGRENSPLHF. CDR3 nucleotides: TGTGCCAGCAGCCAAGGCAGGGAAAATTCACCCCTCCACTTT. The chain employs TRBV14 and TRBJ1-6; possible D gene TRBD1, 5 bases. CDR1 is SGHDN, CDR2 FVKESK, per germline. Trimming removed 1 base from V and 7 bases from J, with 8 bases in between. The CDR3 length is 14 residues.

The V gene is TRBV27, the J gene TRBJ2-1; perhaps TRBD2 as D (5 bases). Germline V gene lookup returns CDR1 MNHEY and CDR2 SMNVEV (reference sequence). This CDR3 comprises 14 residues. Trimming took off 2 bases at V and 0 bases at J, with 5 bases between the two ends. The CDR3, as DNA: TGTGCCAGCAGTTTAGGGAGCTCCTACAATGAGCAGTTCTTC. It translates to CASSLGSSYNEQFF.

The genes are TRBV15 and TRBJ1-5; perhaps TRBD1 as D (5 bases). The V end was cut by 3 bases, the J end by 2 bases, with 8 bases between. The length of the CDR3 is 14 residues. Per germline, CDR1 LNHNV and CDR2 YYDKDF (reference sequence). CDR3 sequence: CATSSSGRNQPQHF. The CDR3 bases are TGTGCCACCAGCAGCTCAGGGCGCAATCAGCCCCAGCATTTT.

The CDR3 nucleotides read TGTGCCACCAGCAGAGATCCGGGGGGGAACACTGAAGCTTTCTTT. This translates into CATSRDPGGNTEAFF. V usage is TRBV15 and J usage is TRBJ1-1, with D possibly TRBD1 on 5 matching bases. The CDR3 is 15 residues long. The germline V gene encodes CDR1 LNHNV and CDR2 YYDKDF (reference sequence). V lost 0 bases to trimming and J lost 1 base, with 9 bases between them.

This clone was seen only a few times. This sequence joins TRBV5-1 and TRBJ2-7; 9 bases agree with TRBD1. V trimming: 0 bases; J trimming: 4 bases; junction bases outside the gene matches: 14. Germline V gene sequence: CDR1 SGHRS, CDR2 YFSETQ. The CDR3 contains 18 residues. The CDR3 sequence: CASSLDRGQGLLRYEQYF. CDR3 nucleotide sequence: TGCGCCAGCAGCTTGGATAGGGGACAGGGCCTCCTGCGTTACGAGCAGTACTTC. Full variable domain (remainder filled in from reference TRBV5-1 and TRBJ2-7): KAGVTQTPRYLIKTRGQQVTLSCSPISGHRSVSWYQQTPGQGLQFLFEYFSETQRNKGNFPGRFSGRQFSNSRSEMNVSTLELGDSALYLCASSLDRGQGLLRYEQYFGPGTRLTVT.

CDR3 region: CASSKRGGSSYEQYF. CDR3 DNA sequence: TGTGCCAGCAGCAAACGGGGGGGAAGCTCCTACGAGCAGTACTTC. The chain links TRBV21-1 to TRBJ2-7; the table's D call, TRBD2, was not checked against the DNA. TRBV21-1 is shown as a pseudogene. The CDR3 spans 15 residues.

This rearrangement joins TRBV7-8 to TRBJ2-1; TRBD2 agrees at 10 bases. The V gene's germline CDR1 is SGHVS and CDR2 FQNEAQ. The CDR3 loop spans 17 amino acids. V lost 1 base and J lost 3; bases outside the gene matches: 6. CDR3 amino acids: CASSLVRGLADYNEQFF. CDR3 in DNA: TGTGCCAGCAGCTTAGTTCGAGGACTAGCGGACTACAATGAGCAGTTCTTC.

The rearrangement joins TRBV15 to TRBJ1-1; D is unclear. CDR3 size: 13 residues. V lost 3 bases and J 6 bases, leaving 11 bases between the germline ends. Germline assignment: CDR1 LNHNV and CDR2 YYDKDF (reference sequence). This CDR3 is CATSRAGVPEAFF. The DNA of the CDR3 is TGTGCCACCAGCAGGGCCGGGGTCCCTGAAGCTTTCTTT.

This clone was found many times. V is TRBV5-4 and J is TRBJ2-2; D remains ambiguous. Trimming stripped 9 bases from V and 3 bases from J, with 24 bases between. The CDR3 totals 17 residues. Germline values: CDR1 SGHNT, CDR2 YYREEE (reference sequence). The CDR3: CATSERRWVFYTGELFF. In DNA form, the CDR3 reads TGTGCCACCTCAGAACGGCGGTGGGTGTTTTACACCGGGGAGCTGTTTTTT.

The chain has TRBV9 and TRBJ1-4; D uncertain. This CDR3 is built from 16 residues. Germline CDR1 reads SGDLS; CDR2 reads YYNGEE. Trimming left V 3 bases short and J 0 bases short, with 12 bases between. The DNA of the CDR3 is TGTGCCAGCAGCGACGGACTCCTGGCAACTAATGAAAAACTGTTTTTT. Encoded protein: CASSDGLLATNEKLFF. Full variable domain (rest looked up from reference TRBV9 and TRBJ1-4): DSGVTQTPKHLITATGQRVTLRCSPRSGDLSVYWYQQSLDQGLQFLIQYYNGEERAKGNILERFSAQQFPDLHSELNLSSLELGDSALYFCASSDGLLATNEKLFFGSGTQLSVL.

For this clone: The junction and the germline gene differ at one end; a read error may be behind it. The chain joins TRBV4-1 to TRBJ2-7; no definite D call. The germline V gene has CDR1 MGHRA and CDR2 YSYEKL. This CDR3 is built from 13 residues. CDR3 sequence (DNA): TGCACCAGCAGCCAAGGCCCTAATTACGAGCAGTACTTC. This encodes CTSSQGPNYEQYF.

This chain connects TRBV29-1 to TRBJ2-1, with TRBD2 matching 7 bases. CDR1 and CDR2 from the germline V gene are SQVTM and ANQGSEA. J lost 8 bases, V lost 4 bases, and 8 bases had no gene match. This CDR3 region has 13 residues. The CDR3 protein is CSVGSGEGYEQFF. The CDR3 region has the DNA TGCAGCGTTGGCAGCGGGGAGGGCTATGAGCAGTTCTTC.

The CDR3 here is CQPGILGGYTF. CDR3 coding DNA: TGCCAACCGGGGATTTTAGGTGGCTACACCTTC. The V gene is TRBV20-1, the J gene TRBJ1-2; D is undetermined. This CDR3 spans 11 amino acids. CDR1 is DFQATT and CDR2 is SNEGSKA in the germline V gene (reference sequence).

The chain is built from TRBV13 and TRBJ2-5, with TRBD1 identical over 9 bases. CDR3 length: 16 residues. The trim removed 4 bases at V and 5 bases at J, leaving 11 bases unmatched. Germline V gene sequence: CDR1 PRHDT, CDR2 FYEKMQ (reference sequence). CDR3 DNA sequence: TGTGCCAGCAGCTCACAGGGGGCGTCCACTCCGGAGACCCAGTACTTC. Amino acids: CASSSQGASTPETQYF.

There are a few counts of this clone. This chain links TRBV11-2 with TRBJ2-7, with 14 bases that match TRBD2. Trimming took 5 bases from V and 3 from J; bases not matched to a gene: 15. Germline lookup yields CDR1 SGHAT and CDR2 FQNNGV. The CDR3 has 19 amino acids. The DNA of the CDR3 is TGTGCCAGCAGCAACCGGGGACTAGCGGGAGAGGGGGGTTTCTACGAGCAGTACTTC. Protein: CASSNRGLAGEGGFYEQYF.

Details on this clone: One end of the junction varies from germline; a read error may be responsible. The rearrangement uses TRBV7-9 and TRBJ2-7; the match to TRBD1 covers 8 bases. Germline V gene lookup returns CDR1 SEHNR and CDR2 FQNEAQ (reference sequence). The CDR3 extends over 11 amino acids. The chain's CDR3 is CSSSSDRAQYF. The CDR3 nucleotides read TGTTCCAGCAGCTCGGACAGGGCACAGTACTTC.

This clone was counted a few times. The CDR3 region has the DNA TGTGCCTTGTGGACAGGGGTTGGCTACACCTTC. Translating gives CALWTGVGYTF. The chain couples TRBV28 to TRBJ1-2; TRBD1 aligns across 9 bases. The germline V gene has CDR1 MDHEN and CDR2 SYDVKM. Unmatched junction bases numbered 5, after V lost 11 bases and J lost 7 bases. The CDR3 runs 11 residues.

The chain recombines TRBV25-1 with TRBJ1-1; TRBD1 might be the D (5 bases). The germline V gene encodes CDR1 MGHDK and CDR2 SYGVNS. Deletions cut 3 bases from V and 1 base from J, with 12 bases between. The CDR3 runs to 15 residues. The CDR3 here is CASSDPQGTNTEAFF. The CDR3 nucleotides read TGTGCCAGCAGTGATCCCCAGGGTACGAACACTGAAGCTTTCTTT.

The chain employs TRBV11-1 and TRBJ1-1; TRBD1 matches 9 bases. There are 16 residues in the CDR3. The V gene end was trimmed by 4 bases and the J gene end by 3 bases; junction bases not matched to a gene: 9. Germline V gene data show CDR1 as SGHAT and CDR2 as FQDESV (reference sequence). This CDR3 reads CASSWDREREDTEAFF. The CDR3 DNA reads as TGTGCCAGCAGCTGGGACAGGGAGAGGGAGGACACTGAAGCTTTCTTT.

J is TRBJ2-1 and V is TRBV29-1; 13 positions match TRBD2. The length of the CDR3 is 13 residues. J lost 9 bases, V lost 7 bases, and 6 bases had no gene match. Germline lookup yields CDR1 SQVTM and CDR2 ANQGSEA. For the CDR3, the DNA is TGCAGCGGCCGGACTAGCGGGAGTCCTGAGCAGTTCTTC. This sequence encodes CSGRTSGSPEQFF.

The chain has TRBV7-3 and TRBJ1-1, with TRBD1 matching over 8 bases. V lost 3 bases and J lost 3; bases outside the gene matches: 0. The length of the CDR3 is 13 residues. Germline CDR1 and CDR2: SGHTA and FQGTGA. The CDR3 spells CASSLDRDTEAFF. CDR3 in DNA: TGTGCCAGCAGCTTGGACAGGGACACTGAAGCTTTCTTT.